A selection of T cell receptor beta chains follows, all from one sample in a study of blood T cell repertoires in COVID-19. TCRdb's copy holds only in-frame clones and misses some; the assay was immunoSEQ multiplex PCR. Altogether some 150,000 clones are present, 84% being singletons, with the ten largest covering around 7.6%. The sequencing sample was made of peripheral blood. All receptors come from a man aged 35 to 55 who had recovered from COVID-19. The CDR3 runs from the conserved cysteine through the conserved F or W. The D gene is left open where the match is weak. Size is omitted from some rows. Given values are once, few, many or a class for expanded clones.

>TRBJ2-7|TRBV3-1/TRBV3-2|NA|NA
CASSWAGAYEQYF
TGTGCCAGCAGCTGGGCCGGCGCCTACGAGCAGTACTTC
>TRBJ2-7|TRBV30|NA|NA
CAWSVGQGLEQYF
TGTGCCTGGAGTGTAGGACAAGGGCTCGAGCAGTACTTC
>TRBJ2-7|TRBV9|NA|TRBD2
CASSRLAGGLYEQYF
TGTGCCAGCAGCAGACTAGCGGGAGGTCTCTACGAGCAGTACTTC
>TRBJ1-2|TRBV29-1|NA|NA
CSVEDLGGSGYTF
TGCAGCGTTGAAGATCTTGGGGGGAGTGGCTACACCTTC
>TRBJ2-7|TRBV2|NA|NA
CASSVDYEQYF
TGTGCCAGCAGTGTAGATTACGAGCAGTACTTC
>TRBJ1-1|TRBV6-5|NA|TRBD1
CASSYQWDSNTEAFF
TGTGCCAGCAGTTACCAGTGGGACAGCAACACTGAAGCTTTCTTT
>TRBJ2-2|TRBV19|NA|NA
CASSGGSGELFF
TGTGCCAGTAGTGGAGGGTCCGGGGAGCTGTTTTTT
>TRBJ2-4|TRBV21-1|NA|NA
CASSPRGSLAKNIQYF
TGTGCCAGCAGCCCCCGGGGGAGTCTAGCCAAAAACATTCAGTACTTC
>TRBJ1-5|TRBV6-2/TRBV6-3|NA|NA
CASSYGRWVYPYF
TGTGCCAGCAGTTACGGGCGTTGGGTCTACCCTTATTTT
>TRBJ2-3|TRBV14|NA|NA
CASSQVPGWADTQYF
TGTGCCAGCAGCCAAGTACCAGGGTGGGCAGATACGCAGTATTTT
>TRBJ1-4|TRBV2|NA|TRBD1
CASKGQGNQKLFF
TGTGCCAGCAAGGGACAGGGGAACCAAAAACTGTTTTTT
>TRBJ2-3|TRBV7-9|NA|NA
CASSNGRGDTQYF
TGTGCCAGCAGCAATGGTAGGGGAGATACGCAGTATTTT
>TRBJ2-5|TRBV25-1|NA|NA
CASSRLEETQYF
TGTGCCAGCAGTAGACTAGAGGAGACCCAGTACTTC
>TRBJ1-4|TRBV12-3/TRBV12-4|NA|NA
CASRLSRGEKLFF
TGTGCCAGCAGGCTATCGAGGGGGGAAAAACTGTTTTTT
>TRBJ1-2|TRBV9|NA|NA
CASTGMESNYGYTF
TGTGCCAGTACAGGGATGGAGTCTAACTATGGCTACACCTTC
>TRBJ2-5|TRBV11-3|NA|NA
CASSLGLYETQYF
TGTGCCAGCAGCTTAGGCCTATACGAGACCCAGTACTTC
>TRBJ2-6|TRBV6-2/TRBV6-3|once|NA
CASSLYSGANVLTF
TGTGCCAGCAGTTTATACTCTGGGGCCAACGTCCTGACTTTC
>TRBJ2-5|TRBV30|once|TRBD2
CAWSGRVAGGGETQYF
TGTGCCTGGAGTGGGAGGGTAGCGGGAGGAGGGGAGACCCAGTACTTC
>TRBJ2-1|TRBV19|NA|TRBD2
CASTLGLAGVGEQFF
TGTGCCAGTACCCTCGGACTAGCGGGAGTAGGGGAGCAGTTCTTC
>TRBJ1-1|TRBV5-4|once|NA
CASSPAGQLNTEAFF
TGTGCCAGCAGCCCAGCCGGACAGCTAAACACTGAAGCTTTCTTT
>TRBJ2-1|TRBV14|NA|TRBD1
CASSPIRTGFSGEQFF
TGTGCCAGCAGCCCGATCAGGACAGGGTTTTCCGGTGAGCAGTTCTTC
>TRBJ2-1|TRBV6-6|NA|TRBD1
CASSLTGGSQFF
TGTGCCAGCAGTTTGACAGGGGGCTCGCAGTTCTTC
>TRBJ2-5|TRBV6-1|NA|NA
CASSEVGQTKETQYF
TGTGCCAGCAGTGAAGTCGGCCAGACTAAAGAGACCCAGTACTTC
>TRBJ2-7|TRBV10-3|NA|NA
CAIRGAGTGDEQYF
TGTGCCATCAGGGGAGCGGGTACAGGGGACGAGCAGTACTTC
>TRBJ1-5|TRBV19|NA|NA
CASRQTIHGEQPQHF
TGTGCCAGTAGACAGACCATACACGGGGAACAGCCCCAGCATTTT
>TRBJ2-2|TRBV28|NA|NA
CASSLKRLNTGELFF
TGTGCCAGCAGTTTGAAGCGGTTGAACACCGGGGAGCTGTTTTTT
>TRBJ1-6|TRBV4-1|NA|TRBD1
CASSHPTKGTGGNSPLHF
TGCGCCAGCAGCCACCCCACAAAAGGGACAGGGGGTAATTCACCCCTCCACTTT
>TRBJ2-1|TRBV27|NA|TRBD2
CASSLRSGRYNEQFF
TGTGCCAGCAGTTTACGTAGCGGGAGATACAATGAGCAGTTCTTC
>TRBJ1-1|TRBV27|NA|NA
CASRRGHGEAFF
TGTGCCAGCAGAAGGGGACATGGTGAAGCTTTCTTT
>TRBJ2-1|TRBV7-2|NA|NA
CASSLGGVSYNEQFF
TGTGCCAGCAGCTTGGGAGGTGTGTCCTACAATGAGCAGTTCTTC
>TRBJ1-1|TRBV7-8|NA|NA
CASSLAFGVNTEAFF
TGTGCCAGCAGCTTAGCCTTCGGGGTGAACACTGAAGCTTTCTTT
>TRBJ1-1|TRBV25-1|once|NA
CASSGPNRATEAFF
TGTGCCAGCAGTGGCCCCAACAGGGCTACTGAAGCTTTCTTT
>TRBJ2-2|TRBV7-6|NA|TRBD1
CASSIRQGLNTGELFF
TGTGCCAGCAGCATTCGACAGGGCCTCAACACCGGGGAGCTGTTTTTT
>TRBJ1-2|TRBV12-3/TRBV12-4|NA|NA
CASSDVGEGYTF
TGTGCCAGCAGTGACGTCGGGGAAGGCTACACCTTC